This T cell receptor beta chain comes out of a study of blood T cell repertoires in COVID-19. Study-level information: T cells, B-cell-depleted T cells, or PBMCs supplied cDNA or gDNA.

This clone has more than one count but fewer than ten. Per the original methods: Researchers report that nucleated cell counts were estimated from reference gene primer amplification. TCRdb's table, derived via immunoSEQ multiplex PCR, lists solely in-frame clones and lacks some. From that table come the V and J calls and clone size; the DNA was used to work out D and trimming. The table records about 180,000 clones, over 75% of them present only once. Per germline, CDR1 SNHLY and CDR2 FYNNEI. V lost 6 bases and J lost 4, with 4 bases in between. The CDR3 is 10 amino acids. The sequence was obtained from a man aged 35 to 55 with active or convalescent COVID-19. The chain uses TRBV2 and TRBJ2-7; D ambiguous. Sequencing was performed on peripheral blood. The CDR3 is CASREYEQYF. CDR3 coding DNA: TGTGCCAGCAGGGAGTACGAGCAGTACTTC.